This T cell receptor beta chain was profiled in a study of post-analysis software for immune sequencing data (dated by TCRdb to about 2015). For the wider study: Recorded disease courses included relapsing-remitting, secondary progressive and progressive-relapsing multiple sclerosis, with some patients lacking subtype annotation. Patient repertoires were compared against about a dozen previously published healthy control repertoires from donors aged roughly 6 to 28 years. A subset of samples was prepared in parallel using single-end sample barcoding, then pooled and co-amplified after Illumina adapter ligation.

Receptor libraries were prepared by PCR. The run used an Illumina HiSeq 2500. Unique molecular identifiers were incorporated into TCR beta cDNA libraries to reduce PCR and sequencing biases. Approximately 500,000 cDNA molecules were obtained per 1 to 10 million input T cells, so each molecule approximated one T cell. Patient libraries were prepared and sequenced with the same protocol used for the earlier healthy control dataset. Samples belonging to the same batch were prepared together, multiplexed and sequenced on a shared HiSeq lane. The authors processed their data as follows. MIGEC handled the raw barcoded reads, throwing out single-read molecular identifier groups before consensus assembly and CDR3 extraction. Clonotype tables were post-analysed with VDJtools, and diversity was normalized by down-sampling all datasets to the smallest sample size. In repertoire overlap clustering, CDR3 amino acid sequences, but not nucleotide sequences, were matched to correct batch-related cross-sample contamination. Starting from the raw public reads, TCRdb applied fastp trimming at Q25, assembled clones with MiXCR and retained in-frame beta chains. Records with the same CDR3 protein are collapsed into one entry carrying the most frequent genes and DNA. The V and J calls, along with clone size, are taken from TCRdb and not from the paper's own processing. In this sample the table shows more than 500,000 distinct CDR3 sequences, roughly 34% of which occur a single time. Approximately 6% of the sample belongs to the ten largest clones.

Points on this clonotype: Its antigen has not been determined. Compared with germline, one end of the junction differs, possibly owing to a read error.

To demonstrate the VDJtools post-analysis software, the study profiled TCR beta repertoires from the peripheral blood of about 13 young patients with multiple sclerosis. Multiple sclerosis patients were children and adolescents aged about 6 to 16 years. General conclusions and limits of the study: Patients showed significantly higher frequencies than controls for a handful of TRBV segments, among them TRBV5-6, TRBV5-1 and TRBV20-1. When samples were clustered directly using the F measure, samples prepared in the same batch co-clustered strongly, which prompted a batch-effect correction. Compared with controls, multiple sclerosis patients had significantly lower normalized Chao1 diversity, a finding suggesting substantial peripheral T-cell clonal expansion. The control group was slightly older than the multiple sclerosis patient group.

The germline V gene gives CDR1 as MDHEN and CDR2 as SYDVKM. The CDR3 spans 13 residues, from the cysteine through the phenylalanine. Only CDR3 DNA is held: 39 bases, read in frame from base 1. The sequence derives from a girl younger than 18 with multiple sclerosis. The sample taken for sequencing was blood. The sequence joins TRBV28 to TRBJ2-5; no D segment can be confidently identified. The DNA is TGTGCCGGCAGTTCCTTTCCCCAGGAGACCCAGTACTTC. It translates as CAGSSFPQETQYF.